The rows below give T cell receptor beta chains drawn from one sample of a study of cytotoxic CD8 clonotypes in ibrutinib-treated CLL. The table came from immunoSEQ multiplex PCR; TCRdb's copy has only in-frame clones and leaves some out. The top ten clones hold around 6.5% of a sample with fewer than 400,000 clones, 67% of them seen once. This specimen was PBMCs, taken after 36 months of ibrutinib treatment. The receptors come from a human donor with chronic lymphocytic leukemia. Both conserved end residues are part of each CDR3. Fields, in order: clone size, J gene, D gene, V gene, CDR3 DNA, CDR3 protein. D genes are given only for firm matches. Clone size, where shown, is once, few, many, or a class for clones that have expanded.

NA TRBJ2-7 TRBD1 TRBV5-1 TGCGCCAGCAGCCCCTCCAGGGGGTCTAGCTCCTACGAGCAGTACTTC CASSPSRGSSSYEQYF
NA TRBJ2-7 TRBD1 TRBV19 TGTGCCAGTTCCCGGGACAGGGGCTACGAGCAGTACTTC CASSRDRGYEQYF
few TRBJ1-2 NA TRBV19 TGTGCCAGTAGTATCTTCAGGGACGGTGGCTACACCTTC CASSIFRDGGYTF
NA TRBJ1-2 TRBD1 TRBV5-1 TGCGCCAGCAGCTTTACCGGGACAGGGAGTGAAATTAGTAGTGGCTACACCTTC CASSFTGTGSEISSGYTF
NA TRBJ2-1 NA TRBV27 TGTGCCAGCAGTTCATCTCCCAACAATGAGCAGTTCTTC CASSSSPNNEQFF
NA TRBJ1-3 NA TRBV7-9 TGTGCCAGCAGCCCTCCGTCTGGAAACACCATATATTTT CASSPPSGNTIYF
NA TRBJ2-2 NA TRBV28 TGTGCCAGCAGTCCCATGCCGCAACCCGGGGAGCTGTTTTTT CASSPMPQPGELFF
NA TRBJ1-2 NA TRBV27 TGTGCCAGCAGTTTATCCCCCTCGGGTACTAGTGGCTACACCTTC CASSLSPSGTSGYTF
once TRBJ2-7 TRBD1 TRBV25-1 TGTGCCAGCAACGGACAGGGATACGAGCAGTACTTC CASNGQGYEQYF
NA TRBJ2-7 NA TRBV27 TGTGCCAGCAGTCCACTGAGTCTCGGCCCTCCCGAGCAGTACTTC CASSPLSLGPPEQYF
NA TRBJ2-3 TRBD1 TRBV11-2 TGTGCCAGCAGCGGCCGGGACAGGGACGCAGATACGCAGTATTTT CASSGRDRDADTQYF
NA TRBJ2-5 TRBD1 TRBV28 TGTGCCAGCAGCCTCCGGACAGGGGGACAAGAGACCCAGTACTTC CASSLRTGGQETQYF
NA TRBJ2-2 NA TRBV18 TGTGCCAGCTCACCCGGCACCGTGCGTGGGGAGCTGTTTTTT CASSPGTVRGELFF
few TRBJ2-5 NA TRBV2 TGTGCCAGCAGTGAAGAGTACCAAGAGACCCAGTACTTC CASSEEYQETQYF
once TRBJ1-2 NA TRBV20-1 TGCAGTGCTAGAGGCCAGCTGGGCTACACCTTC CSARGQLGYTF
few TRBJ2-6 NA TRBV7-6 TGTGCCAGCACCCAAAGTCACGTCCTGACTTTC CASTQSHVLTF
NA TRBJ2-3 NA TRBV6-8 TGTGCCAGCATTCCTCCCCCCACCGCGGGGCCCACAGATACGCAGTATTTT CASIPPPTAGPTDTQYF
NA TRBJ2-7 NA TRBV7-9 TGTGCCAGCAGCTACGCACAGGGAGTGGACTACGAGCAGTACTTC CASSYAQGVDYEQYF
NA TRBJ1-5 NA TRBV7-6 TGTGCCAGCAGCTTAGCGAGCCACAACAATCAGCCCCAGCATTTT CASSLASHNNQPQHF
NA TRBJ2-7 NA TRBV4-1 TGCGCCAGCAGCCAGGGGTCCTTCGAGCAGTACTTC CASSQGSFEQYF
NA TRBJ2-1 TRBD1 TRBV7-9 TGTGCCAGCAGCTTCTCCGGGACAGCAAATGAGCAGTTCTTC CASSFSGTANEQFF
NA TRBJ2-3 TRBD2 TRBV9 TGTGCCAGCAGCCCTCGACTAGCCCATACGCAGTATTTT CASSPRLAHTQYF
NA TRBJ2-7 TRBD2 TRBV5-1 TGCGCCAGCAGCTCCTTCGGGACTAGCGGATATTCACCCCCCTACGAGCAGTACTTC CASSSFGTSGYSPPYEQYF
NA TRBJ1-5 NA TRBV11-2 TGTGCCAGCAGCTACGACAAGGGATGGCGTTTGCATCAGCCCCAGCATTTT CASSYDKGWRLHQPQHF
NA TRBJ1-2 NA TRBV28 TGTGCCAGCAGTTTGGGACAAAAGAACTATGGCTACACCTTC CASSLGQKNYGYTF
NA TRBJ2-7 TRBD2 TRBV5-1 TGCGCCAGCAGCCCTTTGGGGGGGAGGTACGAGCAGTACTTC CASSPLGGRYEQYF
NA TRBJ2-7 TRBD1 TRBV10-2 TGCGCCAGCAGGCGGACAGGGGAAGCCTACGAGCAGTACTTC CASRRTGEAYEQYF
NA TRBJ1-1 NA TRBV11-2 TGTGCCAGCAGCTTAGTAAGGGGTGAAGCTTTCTTT CASSLVRGEAFF
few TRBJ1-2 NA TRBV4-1 TGCGCCAGCAGCCGGGGGTGGGGACGCGGCTACACCTTC CASSRGWGRGYTF
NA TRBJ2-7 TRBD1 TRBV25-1 TGTGCCAGCAGTGCGACAGGCAGGGGGCTCTACGAGCAGTACTTC CASSATGRGLYEQYF
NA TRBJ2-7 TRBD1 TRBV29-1 TGCAGCGTTTTACCCGCGGACAGGTCGGGGGAGCAGTACTTC CSVLPADRSGEQYF